The 27 T cell receptor beta chains given below trace back to one sample, sequenced in a study of beta chain features in type 1 diabetes. Regarding the study as a whole: The study found moderately but significantly shorter TCRB CDR3s in all four CD4+ subsets of Type 1 diabetes patients.

Expressed TCRB transcripts were sequenced after all isolated RNA was converted to cDNA. Clones were sequenced by immunoSEQ multiplex PCR, and TCRdb holds only the in-frame ones, with some missing. Seen here are 150,000 to 200,000 clones, less than 9.5% observed once, and the top ten hold about 0.9%. These receptors have no known antigen. Sequencing was performed on central memory CD4+ T cells from blood. These receptors originate from a middle-aged woman with type 1 diabetes.

V usage is TRBV5-6 and J usage is TRBJ2-5, with D possibly being TRBD2 (6 bases). Germline CDR1 and CDR2: SGHDT and YYEEEE. The V and J ends lost 0 bases and 5 bases respectively, with 20 bases between them. CDR3 size: 17 residues. This chain's CDR3 is CASSLVEGMGLGETQYF. In nucleotides, the CDR3 is TGTGCCAGCAGCTTGGTGGAGGGAATGGGATTGGGCGAGACCCAGTACTTC. Together with reference TRBV5-6 and TRBJ2-5, the CDR3 gives the full variable domain: DAGVTQSPTHLIKTRGQQVTLRCSPKSGHDTVSWYQQALGQGPQFIFQYYEEEERQRGNFPDRFSGHQFPNYSSELNVNALLLGDSALYLCASSLVEGMGLGETQYFGPGTRLLVL.

The rearrangement links TRBV7-8 to TRBJ2-5, with TRBD1 identical over 11 bases. This CDR3 is built from 15 residues. With V trimmed by 5 bases and J by 5 bases, 7 bases remained unmatched. Germline V gene data show CDR1 as SGHVS and CDR2 as FQNEAQ. In DNA, the CDR3 is TGTGCCAGCAGCCCACGGACAGGGGGCGTCGAGACCCAGTACTTC. Protein sequence: CASSPRTGGVETQYF.

The rearrangement links TRBV6-5 to TRBJ2-7, with a weak D call TRBD2 (5 bases). V lost 2 bases and J lost 4, with 12 bases in between. This CDR3 has 14 residues. CDR1 MNHEY and CDR2 SVGAGI come from the germline V gene. The DNA for the CDR3 is TGTGCCAGCAGTTACGGGCAGGACTTTTACGAGCAGTACTTC. As protein: CASSYGQDFYEQYF.

This clone was seen more than once but under ten times. This chain joins TRBV19 and TRBJ2-3; TRBD1 matches at 7 bases. Germline assignment: CDR1 LNHDA and CDR2 SQIVND (reference sequence). The ends lost 9 bases at V and 3 bases at J; junction bases unmatched: 9. This CDR3 spans 14 amino acids. CDR3 sequence: CASNLRQGTDTQYF. CDR3 nucleotides: TGTGCCAGCAACCTCCGACAGGGAACAGATACGCAGTATTTT.

The gene calls are TRBV28 and TRBJ2-1; 7 bases are shared with TRBD1. The germline V gene encodes CDR1 MDHEN and CDR2 SYDVKM. J was trimmed by 5 bases and V by 6 bases; bases with no gene match: 7. The CDR3 totals 14 residues. The CDR3 sequence: CASRDGTVDNEQFF. The CDR3 bases are TGTGCCAGCAGGGACGGGACAGTGGACAATGAGCAGTTCTTC.

This sequence joins TRBV11-2 and TRBJ2-1; 8 positions agree with TRBD1. The CDR3 contains 12 residues. Germline CDR1 and CDR2: SGHAT and FQNNGV. Unmatched junction bases numbered 1, after V lost 5 bases and J lost 7 bases. The CDR3 DNA follows: TGTGCCAGCAGCCGACAGGGGAATGAGCAGTTCTTC. It specifies CASSRQGNEQFF.

V gene TRBV5-4 combines with J gene TRBJ2-2, with D possibly being TRBD1 (6 bases). The CDR3 is 16 residues long. Per the germline V gene, CDR1 is SGHNT and CDR2 is YYREEE (reference sequence). The V gene lost 4 bases and the J gene lost 0 bases, with 13 bases spanning the gap. CDR3 nucleotides: TGTGCCAGCAGCCGAGGGACATCCGCGAACACCGGGGAGCTGTTTTTT. Protein: CASSRGTSANTGELFF.

Turning to this clone: It is likely a read error, because the conserved phenylalanine at the end of the CDR3 is missing. The chain couples TRBV6-5 to TRBJ1-1; the D is unclear. This CDR3 is built from 11 residues. The V gene's germline CDR1 is MNHEY and CDR2 SVGAGI. Trimming took off 7 bases at V and 1 base at J, with 4 bases between the two ends. This CDR3 reads CASKGNTEAFS. The DNA of the CDR3 is TGTGCCAGCAAGGGGAACACTGAAGCTTTCTCT.

V is TRBV9 and J is TRBJ1-6, with D maybe TRBD1 (6 bases). CDR3 length: 14 amino acids. The V and J ends lost 5 bases and 10 bases respectively, with 16 bases between them. Germline CDR1 and CDR2: SGDLS and YYNGEE. DNA for the CDR3: TGTGCCAGCAGTCAGACAGGACCTCCCTCACCCCTCCACTTT. This gives the protein CASSQTGPPSPLHF.

This sequence joins TRBV6-5 and TRBJ2-3, with D possibly matching TRBD2 (5 bases). Germline loops: CDR1 MNHEY, CDR2 SVGAGI. With 2 bases removed from V and 1 base from J, the gap between germline ends came to 13 bases. This CDR3 spans 16 amino acids. CDR3 in DNA: TGTGCCAGCAGTTACGGGCGCGGGCTCGGCACAGATACGCAGTATTTT. Translated, it gives CASSYGRGLGTDTQYF.

The V and J genes are TRBV4-3 and TRBJ2-3; possible D gene TRBD2, 5 bases. Trimming left V 1 base short and J 5 bases short, with 7 bases between. Germline CDR1 LGHNA, CDR2 YSLEER. The CDR3 consists of 13 residues. In DNA form, the CDR3 reads TGCGCCAGCAGCCAAGGAGAGGGAGATACGCAGTATTTT. Protein sequence: CASSQGEGDTQYF.

This clone was seen a handful of times. The chain couples TRBV14 to TRBJ2-6; 8 bases match TRBD1. Germline V gene lookup returns CDR1 SGHDN and CDR2 FVKESK. Trimming removed 4 bases from V and 0 bases from J; junction bases left unmatched: 8. The CDR3 totals 18 residues. CDR3 loop: CASSPGTGAASGANVLTF. The CDR3 nucleotides are TGTGCCAGCAGCCCCGGGACAGGTGCTGCCTCTGGGGCCAACGTCCTGACTTTC.

The rearrangement links TRBV4-3 to TRBJ1-1, with D possibly being TRBD1 (6 bases). Germline values: CDR1 LGHNA, CDR2 YSLEER. Trimming shortened V by 2 bases and J by 6 bases, and 13 bases separated the two germline ends. The CDR3 sequence is 14 residues long. The CDR3 spells CASSQTPRTAEAFF. Here the CDR3 DNA reads TGCGCCAGCAGCCAAACCCCACGGACAGCTGAAGCTTTCTTT.

The rearrangement joins TRBV5-1 to TRBJ1-2; D might be TRBD1 (5 bases). The CDR3 contains 13 residues. Germline V gene data show CDR1 as SGHRS and CDR2 as YFSETQ. Trimming left V 0 bases short and J 3 bases short, with 6 bases between. The CDR3 coding sequence is TGCGCCAGCAGCTTGGTAGGGGACTATGGCTACACCTTC. This encodes CASSLVGDYGYTF.

This clone was found a few times. CDR3 nucleotide sequence: TGCAGCGCTTCTGACAGGGGATCTGGAAACACCATATATTTT. Protein: CSASDRGSGNTIYF. This chain connects TRBV29-1 to TRBJ1-3, with 8 positions matching TRBD1. CDR3 length: 14 amino acids. Germline V gene sequence: CDR1 SQVTM, CDR2 ANQGSEA. V lost 7 bases and J lost 1; bases outside the gene matches: 6.

This clone has only a few counts. The rearrangement links TRBV29-1 to TRBJ1-2; a possible D gene is TRBD1 (6 bases). V was trimmed by 6 bases and J by 8 bases, leaving 13 bases between them. The germline gives CDR1 SQVTM, CDR2 ANQGSEA. This CDR3 has 11 residues. The chain's CDR3 is CSVWDTGGYTF. DNA of the CDR3: TGCAGCGTCTGGGACACCGGGGGCTACACCTTC.

This clone occurred a few times. The chain has TRBV7-8 and TRBJ2-3; no clear D gene. The CDR3 is made up of 14 amino acids. Germline V gives CDR1 SGHVS, CDR2 FQNEAQ. V gave up 5 bases and J gave up 1 base, with 10 bases separating them. The CDR3 sequence is CASSPDSGTDTQYF. DNA of the CDR3: TGTGCCAGCAGCCCCGACTCTGGCACAGATACGCAGTATTTT.

The chain links TRBV5-5 to TRBJ1-5; TRBD1 might be the D (5 bases). The CDR3 spans 17 residues. V lost 4 bases and J 2 bases, leaving 19 bases between the germline ends. Germline values: CDR1 SGHKS, CDR2 YYEKEE (reference sequence). This chain's CDR3 is CASSPWEGIEGNQPQHF. DNA of the CDR3: TGTGCCAGCAGCCCCTGGGAGGGGATCGAGGGCAATCAGCCCCAGCATTTT.

V and J are TRBV5-4 and TRBJ2-1, with 8 bases aligning to TRBD2. The junction had 7 bases not matched to a gene; V was cut back by 0 bases and J by 8 bases. The CDR3 extends over 15 amino acids. CDR1 is SGHNT and CDR2 is YYREEE in the germline V gene (reference sequence). CDR3 sequence (DNA): TGTGCCAGCAGCTTGGTTGGTAGCGGGGCTTATGAGCAGTTCTTC. Translation: CASSLVGSGAYEQFF.

The gene calls are TRBV28 and TRBJ2-7; tentatively, D is TRBD1 (6 bases). V lost 4 bases, J lost 5 bases, and 15 bases lay in between. The CDR3 has 14 residues. The germline gives CDR1 MDHEN, CDR2 SYDVKM. CDR3 in DNA: TGTGCCAGCAGTTCGGGGCAGGGGACGGACGAGCAGTACTTC. Amino acids: CASSSGQGTDEQYF.

The sample holds a few counts of this clone. The V gene is TRBV29-1, the J gene TRBJ2-1, with 12 bases identical to TRBD2. There are 16 residues in the CDR3. Germline V lookup: CDR1 SQVTM, CDR2 ANQGSEA. With V trimmed by 1 base and J by 7 bases, 8 bases remained unmatched. CDR3 DNA: TGCAGCGTTGAAGGAACTCTAGCGGGAGGGCGTAATGAGCAGTTCTTC. Encoded protein: CSVEGTLAGGRNEQFF.

This clone was observed a few times. V usage is TRBV28 and J usage is TRBJ2-1; 12 bases agree with TRBD2. There are 16 residues in the CDR3. The J segment lost 5 bases and the V segment lost 2 bases, leaving 4 bases of the junction unmatched. Germline values: CDR1 MDHEN, CDR2 SYDVKM. CDR3 sequence (DNA): TGTGCCAGCAGTTTACTACTAGCGGGAGGCGACAATGAGCAGTTCTTC. Protein: CASSLLLAGGDNEQFF.

The sample holds a few counts of this clone. The chain combines TRBV15 with TRBJ2-7; possible D gene TRBD2, 6 bases. The CDR3 loop spans 15 amino acids. CDR1 and CDR2 from the germline V gene are LNHNV and YYDKDF (reference sequence). Between the trimmed V and J ends, which lost 3 bases and 5 bases, there was a span of 17 bases. CDR3 in amino acids: CATSRDAGFLDEQYF. The DNA for the CDR3 is TGTGCCACCAGCAGGGATGCGGGGTTTCTCGACGAGCAGTACTTC.

This clone was found a few times. The V call is TRBV18, the J call TRBJ1-5; TRBD1 aligns across 9 bases. The CDR3 is 16 amino acids. CDR1 KGHSH and CDR2 LQKENI come from the germline V gene. V lost 6 bases and J lost 3; bases outside the gene matches: 9. The CDR3 coding sequence is TGTGCCAGCTCGAATTTCCGGGACAGGGCCAATCAGCCCCAGCATTTT. It yields the protein CASSNFRDRANQPQHF.

This clone turned up a few times. This chain connects TRBV7-3 to TRBJ2-5; D is undetermined. The germline V gene has CDR1 SGHTA and CDR2 FQGTGA. The CDR3 loop spans 12 amino acids. V was cut by 2 bases and J by 4 bases, with 5 bases left in between. The CDR3 is CASSLYRETQYF. DNA for the CDR3: TGTGCCAGCAGCTTATATCGAGAGACCCAGTACTTC.

This clone was counted only a few times. This chain links TRBV28 with TRBJ1-1; tentative D call: TRBD1 (6 bases). Germline CDR1 is MDHEN and CDR2 is SYDVKM. CDR3 length equals 14 residues. V dropped 5 bases and J dropped 5 bases, with 15 bases sitting between them. The CDR3 DNA sequence: TGTGCCAGCAGTGCAACAGGGAAAAGGACTGAAGCTTTCTTT. Its translation is CASSATGKRTEAFF. Full variable domain (rest looked up from reference TRBV28 and TRBJ1-1): DVKVTQSSRYLVKRTGEKVFLECVQDMDHENMFWYRQDPGLGLRLIYFSYDVKMKEKGDIPEGYSVSREKKERFSLILESASTNQTSMYLCASSATGKRTEAFFGQGTRLTVV.

The chain links TRBV9 to TRBJ2-5; 15 bases are shared with TRBD2. The CDR3 spans 18 residues. Germline CDR1 SGDLS, CDR2 YYNGEE. V was pared by 3 bases and J by 1 base, with 7 bases of the junction left unmatched. As DNA, the CDR3 is TGTGCCAGCAGCGCAAGGACTAGCGGGAGGGCATCCCAAGAGACCCAGTACTTC. This codes for CASSARTSGRASQETQYF.